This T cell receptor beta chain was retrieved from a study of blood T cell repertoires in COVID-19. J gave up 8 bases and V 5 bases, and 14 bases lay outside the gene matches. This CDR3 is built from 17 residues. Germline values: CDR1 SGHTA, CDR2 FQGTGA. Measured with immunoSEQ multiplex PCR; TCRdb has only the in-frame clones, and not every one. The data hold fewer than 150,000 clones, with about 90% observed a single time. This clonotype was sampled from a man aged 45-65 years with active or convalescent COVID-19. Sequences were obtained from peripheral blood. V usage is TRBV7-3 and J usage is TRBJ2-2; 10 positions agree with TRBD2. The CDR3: CASSPQAGGSTRGELFF. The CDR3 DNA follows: TGTGCCAGCAGCCCACAAGCGGGAGGGTCAACAAGAGGGGAGCTGTTTTTT. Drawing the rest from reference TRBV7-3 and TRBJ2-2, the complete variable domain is GAGVSQTPSNKVTEKGKYVELRCDPISGHTALYWYRQSLGQGPEFLIYFQGTGAADDSGLPNDRFFAVRPEGSVSTLKIQRTERGDSAVYLCASSPQAGGSTRGELFFGEGSRLTVL.